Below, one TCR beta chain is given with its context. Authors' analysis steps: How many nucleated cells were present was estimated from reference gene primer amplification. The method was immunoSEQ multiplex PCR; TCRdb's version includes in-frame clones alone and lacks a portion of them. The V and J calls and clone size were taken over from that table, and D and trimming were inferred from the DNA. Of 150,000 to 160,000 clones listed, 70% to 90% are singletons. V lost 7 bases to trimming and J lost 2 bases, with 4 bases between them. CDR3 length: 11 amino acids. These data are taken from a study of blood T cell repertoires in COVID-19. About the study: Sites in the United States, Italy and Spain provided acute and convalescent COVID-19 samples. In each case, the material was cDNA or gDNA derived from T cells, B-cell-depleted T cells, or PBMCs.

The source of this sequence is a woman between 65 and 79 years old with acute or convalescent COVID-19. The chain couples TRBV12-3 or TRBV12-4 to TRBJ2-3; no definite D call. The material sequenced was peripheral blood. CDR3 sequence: CASTHTDTQYF. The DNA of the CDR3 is TGTGCCAGCACCCACACAGATACGCAGTATTTT.